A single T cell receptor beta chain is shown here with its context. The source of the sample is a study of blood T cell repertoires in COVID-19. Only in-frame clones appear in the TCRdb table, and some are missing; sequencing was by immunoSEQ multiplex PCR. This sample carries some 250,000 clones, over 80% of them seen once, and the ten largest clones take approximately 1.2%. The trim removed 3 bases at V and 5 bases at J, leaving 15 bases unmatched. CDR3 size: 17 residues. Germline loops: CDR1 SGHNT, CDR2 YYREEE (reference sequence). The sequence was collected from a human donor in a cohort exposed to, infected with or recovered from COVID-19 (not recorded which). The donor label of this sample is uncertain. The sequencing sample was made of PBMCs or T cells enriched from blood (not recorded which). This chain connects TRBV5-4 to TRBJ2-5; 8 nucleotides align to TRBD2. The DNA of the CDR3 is TGTGCCAGCAGCTCCAGCCTAAGGGGCGGGGGGATTGAGACCCAGTACTTC. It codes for CASSSSLRGGGIETQYF.